This TCR beta chain comes out of a study of blood T cell repertoires in COVID-19. Study details: Sample material is recorded as cDNA or gDNA derived from T cells, B-cell-depleted T cells, or PBMCs.

Enrolled through a virtual design, the participants were between 18 and 89 years of age and came from about two dozen US areas. Clinical history reported by participants formed the basis on which cohorts were assigned. The authors' processing: Scientists estimated how many nucleated cells there were by amplifying reference gene primers. Produced via immunoSEQ multiplex PCR; TCRdb's table is partial and in-frame only. That table gives V, J and clone size, and the DNA gave D and trimming. Of a few hundred thousand clones listed, roughly 90% are singletons. V was clipped by 5 bases and J by 0 bases, with 10 bases between them. The germline V gene has CDR1 SGHAT and CDR2 FQNNGV. This CDR3 has 15 residues.

Sample: PBMCs or T cells enriched from blood (not recorded which). This TCR was sampled from a young woman with acute COVID-19. The chain has TRBV11-2 and TRBJ1-4; a possible D gene is TRBD1 (5 bases). The CDR3 spells CASSQYRTTNEKLFF. CDR3 DNA: TGTGCCAGCAGCCAATACAGGACAACTAATGAAAAACTGTTTTTT.